Following are 8 T cell receptor beta chains from one sample sequenced in a study of blood T cell repertoires in COVID-19. Method: immunoSEQ multiplex PCR; TCRdb's copy keeps in-frame clones and lacks some. The sample yields under 55,000 clones, under 95% seen once. Sequenced material: peripheral blood. The receptors come from a human donor in a cohort sampled during active COVID-19.

A few counts support this clone. This rearrangement joins TRBV7-9 to TRBJ1-2; possible D gene TRBD1, 5 bases. Between the trimmed V and J ends, which lost 4 bases and 2 bases, there was a span of 14 bases. CDR3 length: 15 amino acids. The germline gives CDR1 SEHNR, CDR2 FQNEAQ (reference sequence). The CDR3: CASSSGLQGNYGYTF. CDR3 coding DNA: TGTGCCAGCAGCTCTGGTTTGCAGGGAAACTATGGCTACACCTTC.

The sample holds one count of this clone. V and J are TRBV7-8 and TRBJ1-2; 9 bases align to TRBD1. This CDR3 has 15 amino acids. Germline CDR1 is SGHVS and CDR2 is FQNEAQ. After removal of 5 bases from V and 1 base from J, the junction contained 5 bases not matched to a gene. The CDR3 here is CASSPRTGVNYGYTF. The CDR3 region has the DNA TGTGCCAGCAGCCCACGGACAGGGGTTAACTATGGCTACACCTTC. Based on the CDR3 plus reference TRBV7-8 and TRBJ1-2, the full variable domain is GAGVSQSPRYKVAKRGQDVALRCDPISGHVSLFWYQQALGQGPEFLTYFQNEAQLDKSGLPSDRFFAERPEGSVSTLKIQRTQQEDSAVYLCASSPRTGVNYGYTFGSGTRLTVV.

This sequence joins TRBV5-4 and TRBJ2-7, with 13 bases fitting TRBD2. Germline assignment: CDR1 SGHNT and CDR2 YYREEE (reference sequence). V lost 2 bases and J lost 3; bases outside the gene matches: 5. This CDR3 has 16 residues. The CDR3 nucleotides read TGTGCCAGCAGCTTAGGGGGGACTAGCGGGAACTACGAGCAGTACGTC. Translated: CASSLGGTSGNYEQYV.

J is TRBJ2-7 and V is TRBV3-1 (or the pseudogene TRBV3-2); D is perhaps TRBD2 (5 bases). CDR3 size: 19 residues. CDR1 LGHDT and CDR2 YNNKEL come from the germline V gene (reference sequence). V lost 8 bases, J lost 3 bases, and 32 bases lay in between. CDR3 nucleotide sequence: TGTGCCAGCGGCCCTATTCTCAGGCGCCAGCGGCATGTCTACTACGAGCAGTACGTC. Its protein is CASGPILRRQRHVYYEQYV.

The chain is built from TRBV9 and TRBJ2-7; 9 bases are a match to TRBD1. The CDR3 consists of 14 residues. The V segment lost 3 bases and the J segment 4 bases; nucleotides outside the gene matches: 5. CDR1 and CDR2 from the germline V gene are SGDLS and YYNGEE. CDR3 residues: CASSAGDRVYEQYF. The DNA for the CDR3 is TGTGCCAGCAGCGCGGGGGACAGGGTATACGAGCAGTACTTC.

A single count supports this clone. The CDR3 DNA reads TGCGCCAGCAGCCCCTATGGGACAGGGATGAACACTGAAGCTTTCTTT. It encodes CASSPYGTGMNTEAFF. The rearrangement joins TRBV5-1 to TRBJ1-1, with TRBD1 matching 9 bases. J was trimmed by 0 bases and V by 4 bases; bases with no gene match: 7. The CDR3 loop spans 16 amino acids. CDR1 is SGHRS, CDR2 YFSETQ, per germline.

The chain employs TRBV5-1 and TRBJ2-7, with D perhaps matching TRBD1 (5 bases). The CDR3 consists of 13 residues. V dropped 4 bases and J dropped 3 bases, with 11 bases sitting between them. CDR1 is SGHRS and CDR2 is YFSETQ in the germline V gene. Written as DNA, the CDR3 is TGCGCCAGCAGCCCTGGACACCTCTACGAGCAGTACTTC. This codes for CASSPGHLYEQYF. Based on the CDR3 plus reference TRBV5-1 and TRBJ2-7, the full variable domain is KAGVTQTPRYLIKTRGQQVTLSCSPISGHRSVSWYQQTPGQGLQFLFEYFSETQRNKGNFPGRFSGRQFSNSRSEMNVSTLELGDSALYLCASSPGHLYEQYFGPGTRLTVT.

The rearrangement joins TRBV7-2 to TRBJ1-3; 10 positions agree with TRBD1. Germline values: CDR1 SGHTA, CDR2 FQGNSA. V lost 5 bases, J lost 3 bases, and 7 bases stayed unmatched. The CDR3 sequence is 16 residues long. The CDR3: CASSGRQGALGNTIYF. The CDR3 DNA follows: TGTGCCAGCAGCGGGCGACAGGGGGCGCTTGGAAACACCATATATTTT. Full variable domain (outside the CDR3, taken from reference TRBV7-2 and TRBJ1-3): GAGVSQSPSNKVTEKGKDVELRCDPISGHTALYWYRQSLGQGLEFLIYFQGNSAPDKSGLPSDRFSAERTGGSVSTLTIQRTQQEDSAVYLCASSGRQGALGNTIYFGEGSWLTVV.